Below, one T cell receptor (beta chain) is given with its context. The sample is drawn from a study of cytomegalovirus exposure and HLA in healthy donors. Overall study context: Both the roughly 120 validation repertoires and the approximately 620 first-cohort repertoires used the same platform, as reported by a later analysis.

The CDR3 sequence is 16 residues long. Trimming took 1 base from V and 4 from J; bases not matched to a gene: 8. In germline, CDR1 is PRHDT, CDR2 FYEKMQ (reference sequence). Here immunoSEQ multiplex PCR was the method, and the copy in TCRdb shows in-frame clones only, minus some. Among 130,000 or so clones listed, approximately 90% were seen once. Specimen: PBMCs. The chain links TRBV13 to TRBJ2-7, with 9 bases aligning to TRBD2. This clonotype was sampled from a woman under 30 in good health and CMV-seronegative. CDR3 sequence: CASSLDPSGMGYEQYF. CDR3 nucleotides: TGTGCCAGCAGCTTAGATCCTAGCGGGATGGGGTACGAGCAGTACTTC.